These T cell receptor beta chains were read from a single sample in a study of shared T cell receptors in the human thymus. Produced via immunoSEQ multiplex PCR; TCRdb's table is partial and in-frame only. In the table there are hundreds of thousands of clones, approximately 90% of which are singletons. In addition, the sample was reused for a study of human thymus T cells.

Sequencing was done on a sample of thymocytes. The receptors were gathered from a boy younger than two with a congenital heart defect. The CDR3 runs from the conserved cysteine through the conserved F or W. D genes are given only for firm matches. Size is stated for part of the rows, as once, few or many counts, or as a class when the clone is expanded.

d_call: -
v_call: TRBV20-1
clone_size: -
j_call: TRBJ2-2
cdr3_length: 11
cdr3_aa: CSAYLNGELFF

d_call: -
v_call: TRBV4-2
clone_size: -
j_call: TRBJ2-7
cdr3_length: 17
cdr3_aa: CASSQRGPGQGGDEQYF

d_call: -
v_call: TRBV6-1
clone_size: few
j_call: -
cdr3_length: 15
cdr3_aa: CASKLIADRSYEQYF

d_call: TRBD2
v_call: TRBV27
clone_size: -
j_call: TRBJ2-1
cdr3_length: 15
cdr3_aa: CASSRGTSRYNEQFF

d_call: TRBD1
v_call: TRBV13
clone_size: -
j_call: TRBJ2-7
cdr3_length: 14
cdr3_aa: CASRPTGQGDEQYF

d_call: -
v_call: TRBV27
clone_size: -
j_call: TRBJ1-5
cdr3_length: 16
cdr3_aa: CASSFTGEVGNQPQHF

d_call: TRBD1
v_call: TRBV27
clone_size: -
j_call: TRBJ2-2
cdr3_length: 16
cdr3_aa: CASSFGQGVHTGELFF

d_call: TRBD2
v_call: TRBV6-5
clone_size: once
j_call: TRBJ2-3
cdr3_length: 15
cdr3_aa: CASSLLAGEHNTQYF

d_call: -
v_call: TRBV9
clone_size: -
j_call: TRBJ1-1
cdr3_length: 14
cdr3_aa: CASSDGSVNTEAFF

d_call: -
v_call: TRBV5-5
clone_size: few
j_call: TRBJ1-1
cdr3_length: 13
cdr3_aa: CASSSQGGTEAFF

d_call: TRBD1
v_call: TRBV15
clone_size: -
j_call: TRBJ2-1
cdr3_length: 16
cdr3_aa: CATSRDPGQAYNEQFF

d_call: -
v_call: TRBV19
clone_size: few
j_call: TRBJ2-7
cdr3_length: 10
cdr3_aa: CASRKRAVKF

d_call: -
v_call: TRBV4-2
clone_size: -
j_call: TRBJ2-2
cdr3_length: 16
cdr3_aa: CASSQEGGGITGELFF

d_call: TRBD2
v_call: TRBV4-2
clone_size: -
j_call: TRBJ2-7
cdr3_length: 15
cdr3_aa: CASSQDSSGSYEQYF

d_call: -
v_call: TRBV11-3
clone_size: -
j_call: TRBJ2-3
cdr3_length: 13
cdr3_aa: CASTQFPEDTQYF

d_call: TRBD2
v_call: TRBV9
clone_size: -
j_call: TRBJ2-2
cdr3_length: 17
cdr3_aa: CASSVGGRERDTGELFF

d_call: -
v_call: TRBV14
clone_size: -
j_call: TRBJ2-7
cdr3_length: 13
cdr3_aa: CASSPAGSHEQYF

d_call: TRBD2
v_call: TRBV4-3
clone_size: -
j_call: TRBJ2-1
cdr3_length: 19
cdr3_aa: CASSPLRAGVVSSYNEQFF

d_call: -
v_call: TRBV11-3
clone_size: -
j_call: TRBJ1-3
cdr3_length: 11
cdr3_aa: CASSLANTIYF

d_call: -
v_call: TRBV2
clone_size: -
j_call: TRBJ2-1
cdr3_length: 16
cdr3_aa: CASSDFPGRSYNEQFF

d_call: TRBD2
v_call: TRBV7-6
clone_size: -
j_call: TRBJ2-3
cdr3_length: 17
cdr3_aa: CASSGHRGTSGKDTQYF

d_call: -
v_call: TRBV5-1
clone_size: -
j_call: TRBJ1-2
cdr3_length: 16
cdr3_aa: CASSSVGGNGIYGYPF